These 18 T cell receptor beta chains were sequenced from one sample in a study of blood T cell repertoires in COVID-19. Measured with immunoSEQ multiplex PCR; TCRdb has only the in-frame clones, and not every one. Of 85,000 to 95,000 clones in the sample, 70% to 90% were seen once. The sample taken for sequencing was peripheral blood. The receptors derive from a man in his sixties with acute or convalescent COVID-19.

This clone appeared a single time. V usage is TRBV7-9 and J usage is TRBJ1-2; D gene uncertain. The V end lost 3 bases, the J end lost 6 bases, and 11 bases lay between the germline ends. The germline V gene encodes CDR1 SEHNR and CDR2 FQNEAQ (reference sequence). This CDR3 contains 13 residues. CDR3 sequence reads: CASSLVRSDGYTF. CDR3 nucleotides: TGTGCCAGCAGCTTGGTGCGGAGTGATGGCTACACCTTC.

The chain combines TRBV19 with TRBJ1-3; D call uncertain. Germline V CDR1 and CDR2: LNHDA, SQIVND (reference sequence). The CDR3 covers 15 residues. Deletions cut 4 bases from V and 0 bases from J, with 10 bases between. The CDR3 sequence: CASSTLTISGNTIYF. In DNA, the CDR3 is TGTGCCAGTAGTACCCTTACAATCTCTGGAAACACCATATATTTT. The whole variable domain, filled in from reference TRBV19 and TRBJ1-3, reads DGGITQSPKYLFRKEGQNVTLSCEQNLNHDAMYWYRQDPGQGLRLIYYSQIVNDFQKGDIAEGYSVSREKKESFPLTVTSAQKNPTAFYLCASSTLTISGNTIYFGEGSWLTVV.

This chain uses TRBV30 with TRBJ1-2; weak D call: TRBD1 (5 bases). The CDR3 covers 14 residues. Germline V CDR1 and CDR2: GTSNPN, SVGIG (reference sequence). V was shortened by 0 bases and J by 0 bases, with 8 bases between the two germline ends. CDR3 region: CAWSVGVTNYGYTF. The CDR3 DNA reads as TGTGCCTGGAGTGTAGGGGTAACTAACTATGGCTACACCTTC.

J is TRBJ1-6 and V is TRBV6-1; D call uncertain. Trimming cost V 2 bases and J 7 bases, with 12 bases left between them. Germline CDR1 and CDR2: MNHNS and SASEGT. The CDR3 has 15 amino acids. The CDR3 here is CASSEHGELNSPLHF. The CDR3 DNA reads as TGTGCCAGCAGTGAACATGGAGAGCTCAATTCACCCCTCCACTTT.

The chain carries TRBV5-1 and TRBJ2-5, with TRBD1 as a possible D gene (6 bases). CDR3 length equals 14 residues. The V end was cut by 0 bases, the J end by 1 base, with 7 bases between. CDR1 SGHRS and CDR2 YFSETQ come from the germline V gene. As DNA, the CDR3 is TGCGCCAGCAGCTTGGGGACAGTCCAAGAGACCCAGTACTTC. It is translated as CASSLGTVQETQYF. Full variable domain (outside the CDR3, taken from reference TRBV5-1 and TRBJ2-5): KAGVTQTPRYLIKTRGQQVTLSCSPISGHRSVSWYQQTPGQGLQFLFEYFSETQRNKGNFPGRFSGRQFSNSRSEMNVSTLELGDSALYLCASSLGTVQETQYFGPGTRLLVL.

The genes are TRBV10-3 and TRBJ2-1; 9 bases are a match to TRBD2. This CDR3 has 17 amino acids. In germline, CDR1 is ENHRY, CDR2 SYGVKD. V lost 0 bases to trimming and J lost 5 bases; unmatched junction nucleotides: 8. The CDR3 spells CAISESRASGDNNEQFF. DNA of the CDR3: TGTGCCATCAGTGAGTCGAGAGCTAGCGGGGACAACAATGAGCAGTTCTTC.

V gene TRBV9 combines with J gene TRBJ2-2; 8 positions agree with TRBD2. Germline V gives CDR1 SGDLS, CDR2 YYNGEE. V was clipped by 6 bases and J by 5 bases; unmatched bases: 3. The CDR3 has 13 residues. The CDR3 reads CASTAGVTGELFF. For the CDR3, the DNA is TGTGCCAGCACAGCGGGAGTTACCGGGGAGCTGTTTTTT. The variable domain in full, with the rest retrieved from reference TRBV9 and TRBJ2-2, is DSGVTQTPKHLITATGQRVTLRCSPRSGDLSVYWYQQSLDQGLQFLIQYYNGEERAKGNILERFSAQQFPDLHSELNLSSLELGDSALYFCASTAGVTGELFFGEGSRLTVL.

This chain joins TRBV5-1 and TRBJ1-3, with 7 bases identical to TRBD1. V lost 1 base, J lost 2 bases, and 6 bases stayed unmatched. Germline V gene sequence: CDR1 SGHRS, CDR2 YFSETQ. CDR3 size: 16 residues. The CDR3 is CASSLTGTETGNTIYF. The CDR3 bases are TGCGCCAGCAGCTTGACCGGGACAGAGACTGGAAACACCATATATTTT.

V and J are TRBV9 and TRBJ1-1; TRBD1 aligns across 9 bases. There are 14 residues in the CDR3. Germline loops: CDR1 SGDLS, CDR2 YYNGEE. The J segment lost 9 bases and the V segment lost 0 bases, leaving 6 bases of the junction unmatched. CDR3 nucleotides: TGTGCCAGCAGCGTAGCTGGAGACAGGGGGAAAGCTTTCTTT. Translating gives CASSVAGDRGKAFF.

This sequence joins TRBV5-1 and TRBJ1-1, with D uncertain. V was shortened by 0 bases and J by 7 bases, with 25 bases between the two germline ends. There are 18 residues in the CDR3. In germline, CDR1 is SGHRS, CDR2 YFSETQ. DNA for the CDR3: TGCGCCAGCAGCTTGGCTTTGTTTGACGAGGGAGAAAGGGATGAAGCTTTCTTT. This translates into CASSLALFDEGERDEAFF.

This chain links TRBV2 with TRBJ1-6; the D gene is possibly TRBD1 (5 bases). Looked up from germline, CDR1 is SNHLY and CDR2 is FYNNEI. Deletions cut 2 bases from V and 7 bases from J, with 12 bases between. The CDR3 is 15 residues long. Here the CDR3 reads CASSEIGQVNSPLHF. The CDR3 nucleotides are TGTGCCAGCAGTGAAATTGGACAAGTAAATTCACCCCTCCACTTT.

The chain recombines TRBV3-1 (or the pseudogene TRBV3-2) with TRBJ2-1; D not resolved. V was pared by 0 bases and J by 8 bases, with 14 bases between. This CDR3 has 15 residues. CDR1 and CDR2 (germline): LGHDT, YNNKEL (reference sequence). In nucleotides, the CDR3 is TGTGCCAGCAGCCAAGATCTCACCGGGTTCGATGAGCAGTTCTTC. This gives the protein CASSQDLTGFDEQFF.

The chain carries TRBV14 and TRBJ2-1; 9 positions agree with TRBD1. The CDR3 runs 15 residues. Trimming cost V 4 bases and J 6 bases; bases outside gene matches: 7. Germline V gene sequence: CDR1 SGHDN, CDR2 FVKESK. The CDR3 loop reads CASSPDRGQGNEQFF. The DNA of the CDR3 is TGTGCCAGCAGCCCCGACAGGGGACAGGGCAATGAGCAGTTCTTC. Using reference TRBV14 and TRBJ2-1 for the parts outside the CDR3, the full variable domain is EAGVTQFPSHSVIEKGQTVTLRCDPISGHDNLYWYRRVMGKEIKFLLHFVKESKQDESGMPNNRFLAERTGGTYSTLKVQPAELEDSGVYFCASSPDRGQGNEQFFGPGTRLTVL.

In nucleotides, the CDR3 is TGCGCCAGCAGCTTTCTAGGTTTGACGAACACCGGGGAGCTGTTTTTT. Amino acid sequence: CASSFLGLTNTGELFF. The J gene is TRBJ2-2, the V gene TRBV5-1; no clear D. Germline CDR1 and CDR2: SGHRS and YFSETQ. Trimming left V 2 bases short and J 0 bases short, with 11 bases between. This CDR3 comprises 16 residues.

The J gene is TRBJ2-7, the V gene TRBV5-1; 8 positions match TRBD1. CDR3 length: 14 residues. The trim removed 4 bases at V and 3 bases at J, leaving 6 bases unmatched. Per germline, CDR1 SGHRS and CDR2 YFSETQ. As DNA, the CDR3 is TGCGCCAGCAGCCTCACGGGACAGGACTACGAGCAGTACTTC. Protein sequence: CASSLTGQDYEQYF.

The chain has TRBV9 and TRBJ2-3, with 8 bases that match TRBD2. Unmatched junction bases numbered 10, after V lost 3 bases and J lost 1 base. Germline V gene sequence: CDR1 SGDLS, CDR2 YYNGEE. The CDR3 has 17 residues. The CDR3 region is CASSGKSGSWGTDTQYF. DNA for the CDR3: TGTGCCAGCAGCGGCAAGAGCGGGAGCTGGGGCACAGATACGCAGTATTTT.

V and J are TRBV28 and TRBJ2-7; D is possibly TRBD2 (5 bases). The CDR3 is made up of 14 amino acids. V lost 6 bases to trimming and J lost 2 bases, with 14 bases between them. Germline CDR1 MDHEN, CDR2 SYDVKM. The CDR3, as DNA: TGTGCCAGCAGCCCCCGCGTCGGGACCTACGAGCAGTACTTC. The encoded protein is CASSPRVGTYEQYF. The whole variable domain, filled in from reference TRBV28 and TRBJ2-7, reads DVKVTQSSRYLVKRTGEKVFLECVQDMDHENMFWYRQDPGLGLRLIYFSYDVKMKEKGDIPEGYSVSREKKERFSLILESASTNQTSMYLCASSPRVGTYEQYFGPGTRLTVT.

This clone was detected only once. The V gene is TRBV11-2, the J gene TRBJ2-7, with D hard to call. This CDR3 is 15 amino acids long. CDR1 is SGHAT and CDR2 is FQNNGV in the germline V gene. Trimming left V 1 base short and J 0 bases short, with 10 bases between. The CDR3 nucleotides read TGTGCCAGCAGCTTAGTAACTTACAGCTCCTACGAGCAGTACTTC. Protein sequence: CASSLVTYSSYEQYF.